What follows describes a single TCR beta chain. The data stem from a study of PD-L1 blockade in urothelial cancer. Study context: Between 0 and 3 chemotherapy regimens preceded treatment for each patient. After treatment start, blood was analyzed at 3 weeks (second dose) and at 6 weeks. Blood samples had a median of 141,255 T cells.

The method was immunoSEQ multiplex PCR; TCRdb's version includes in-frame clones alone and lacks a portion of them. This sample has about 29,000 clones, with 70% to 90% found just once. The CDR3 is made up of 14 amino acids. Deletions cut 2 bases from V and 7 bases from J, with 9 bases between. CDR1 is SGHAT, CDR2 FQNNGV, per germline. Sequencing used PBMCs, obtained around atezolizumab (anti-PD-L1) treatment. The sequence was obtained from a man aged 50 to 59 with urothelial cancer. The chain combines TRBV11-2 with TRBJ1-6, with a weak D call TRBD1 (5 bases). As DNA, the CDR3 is TGTGCCAGCAGCTTAAGGGGAAGGAATTCACCCCTCCACTTT. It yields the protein CASSLRGRNSPLHF.